The clone carrying this T cell receptor beta chain was recorded a few times. Its specificity is unknown. The library targeted TCRbeta and was prepared with unique molecular identifiers. TCRdb reprocessed the PCR reads with MiXCR, giving one entry per CDR3 protein. The table lists about 220,000 distinct CDR3 sequences, roughly 15% of them singletons. V was pared by 7 bases and J by 1 base, with 10 bases of the junction left unmatched. This CDR3 comprises 15 residues. CDR1 is WSHSY, CDR2 SAAADI, per germline. The data were obtained in a study of T-cell reconstitution after alpha-beta-depleted transplantation in children. Regarding the study as a whole: Among T cells one year after transplant, newly produced cells accounted for most counts and diversity.

The sample here was PBMCs, mostly from graft donor cells, taken 360 days after TCRalphabeta/CD19-depleted stem cell transplant. The genes are TRBV10-2 and TRBJ2-7; 7 bases align to TRBD1. The TCR comes from a male patient aged 2 to 10 who had a stem cell transplant for acute lymphoblastic leukemia, so the T cells may come from the graft donor. The CDR3 DNA reads as TGCGCCAGCACCCATTGGACAGGAACTTCCTACGAGCAGTACTTC. It translates to CASTHWTGTSYEQYF.